This T cell receptor beta chain was sequenced for a study of OX40 agonist ivuxolimab in advanced cancers. Study as a whole: Checkpoint inhibitors had been given previously to 35% to 50% of patients.

Produced via immunoSEQ multiplex PCR; TCRdb's table is partial and in-frame only. The sample includes roughly 100,000 clones, 85% to 90% seen only once; the top ten take around 1.5%. After removal of 6 bases from V and 8 bases from J, the junction contained 7 bases not matched to a gene. The V gene's germline CDR1 is KGHSH and CDR2 LQKENI. CDR3 length: 15 residues. General study findings and limits: With doses of 0.1-3.0 mg/kg, partial responders showed among the lowest clonal expansion. At 0.1 to 3.0 mg/kg and by week 6, clonal expansion occurred in CD4+ and CD8+ blood T cells.

This clone was recorded a few times. Its target is not known. The input for sequencing was CD4+ or CD8+ T cells sorted from blood, taken in a trial of the OX40 agonist ivuxolimab. The rearrangement joins TRBV18 to TRBJ1-6, with 10 bases aligning to TRBD1. The TCR originated in an adult with an advanced solid tumor such as melanoma, head and neck, liver or kidney cancer. The DNA of the CDR3 is TGTGCCAGCTCTGCGGGACAGGGGAAAGATTCACCCCTCCACTTT. This codes for CASSAGQGKDSPLHF. Full variable domain (remainder filled in from reference TRBV18 and TRBJ1-6): NAGVMQNPRHLVRRRGQEARLRCSPMKGHSHVYWYRQLPEEGLKFMVYLQKENIIDESGMPKERFSAEFPKEGPSILRIQQVVRGDSAAYFCASSAGQGKDSPLHFGNGTRLTVT.